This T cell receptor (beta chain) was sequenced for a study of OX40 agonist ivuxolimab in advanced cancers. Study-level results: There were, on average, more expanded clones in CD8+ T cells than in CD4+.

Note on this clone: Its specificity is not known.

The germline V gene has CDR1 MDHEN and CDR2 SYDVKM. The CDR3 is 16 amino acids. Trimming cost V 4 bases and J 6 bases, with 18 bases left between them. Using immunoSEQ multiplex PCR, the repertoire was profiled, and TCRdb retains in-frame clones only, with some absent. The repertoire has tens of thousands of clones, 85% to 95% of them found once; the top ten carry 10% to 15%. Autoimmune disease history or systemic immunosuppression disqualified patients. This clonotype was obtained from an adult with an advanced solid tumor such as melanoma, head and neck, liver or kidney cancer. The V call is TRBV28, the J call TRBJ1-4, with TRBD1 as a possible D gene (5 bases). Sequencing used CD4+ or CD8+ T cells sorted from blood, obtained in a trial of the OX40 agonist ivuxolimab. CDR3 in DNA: TGTGCCAGCAGTTCTTCCCCCGGGGCATGGGATGAAAAACTGTTTTTT. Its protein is CASSSSPGAWDEKLFF.